This TCR beta chain was identified during a study of T cells expressing NK-cell markers. On the study more broadly: Sorted CD3+CD56-NKG2C+, CD3+CD56+NKG2C+ and CD3+CD56+NKG2C- T cells supplied the TCR beta repertoires. With respect to HCMV, most of the eight sequenced donors were seropositive, and one was seronegative.

Comments on this clonotype: Its target is unknown.

Notes on the study in general: Where several donors were concerned, these clonotypes also led the CD3+CD56-NKG2C+ fraction. Dominant NKG2C+ clonotypes made up roughly 1.0-7.0% of CD8+ T cells in roughly six donors.

Germline CDR1 is SGHRS and CDR2 is YFSETQ. The CDR3 consists of 14 residues. Reanalyzing the 5' RACE reads, TCRdb keeps one entry per CDR3 protein, without DNA. The sample's table shows hundreds of thousands of distinct CDR3 sequences. Sequenced material: blood T cells: a sorted CD56 or NKG2C T cell subset, CD4+ or CD8+ T cells, or bulk PBMC T cells (not recorded which). This chain connects TRBV5-1 to TRBJ1-4; with no DNA, the TCRdb D assignment of TRBD1 cannot be verified. The clonotype originates from a man aged 18-75 years in good health. The CDR3 spells CASGVQAGNEKLFF.